This T cell receptor (beta chain) was found in a study of blood T cell repertoires in COVID-19. This clone was detected only once. The data were produced by immunoSEQ multiplex PCR, yet TCRdb's version contains in-frame clones alone and is incomplete. The table includes approximately 150,000 clones, 70% to 85% detected once. V lost 2 bases, J lost 4 bases, and 5 bases stayed unmatched. CDR3 length equals 14 residues. From germline, CDR1 is GTSNPN and CDR2 SVGIG (reference sequence). Specimen: peripheral blood. This chain uses TRBV30 with TRBJ1-3; 7 bases match TRBD1. This sequence originates from a woman aged 80 or over with acute or convalescent COVID-19. CDR3 loop: CAWSRNRGGNTIYF. CDR3 bases: TGTGCCTGGAGTAGAAACAGGGGAGGAAACACCATATATTTT.